This T cell receptor (beta chain) was captured by sequencing in a study of T cell responses to AZD1222 COVID-19 vaccine. Study-wide context: Some second doses came at about 4 weeks and others at about 12 weeks; these were pooled. Study-level results: Spike was spanned by vaccine-associated CD4 TCRs, which were dominant at 160-218 and 743-854. The donors showed a predominance of white British ancestry and of females, with possible underestimation of clonal diversity.

Germline CDR1 SGHAT, CDR2 FQNNGV. CDR3 length: 15 amino acids. V shed 7 bases and J shed 7 bases, with 17 bases lying between them. Only in-frame clones appear in the TCRdb table, and some are missing; sequencing was by immunoSEQ multiplex PCR. This table has about 100,000 clones, approximately 90% appearing once. Remarks on this clone: Its antigen is undetermined.

The sequence derives from an adult in good health. The chain recombines TRBV11-2 with TRBJ1-6; the D is unclear. Source: peripheral blood, taken on day 0 of AZD1222 vaccination. The CDR3 protein is CASKNRTAPNSPLHF. In DNA, the CDR3 is TGTGCCAGCAAAAATAGGACCGCCCCAAATTCACCCCTCCACTTT. The full variable domain, its missing parts supplied by reference TRBV11-2 and TRBJ1-6, is EAGVAQSPRYKIIEKRQSVAFWCNPISGHATLYWYQQILGQGPKLLIQFQNNGVVDDSQLPKDRFSAERLKGVDSTLKIQPAKLEDSAVYLCASKNRTAPNSPLHFGNGTRLTVT.